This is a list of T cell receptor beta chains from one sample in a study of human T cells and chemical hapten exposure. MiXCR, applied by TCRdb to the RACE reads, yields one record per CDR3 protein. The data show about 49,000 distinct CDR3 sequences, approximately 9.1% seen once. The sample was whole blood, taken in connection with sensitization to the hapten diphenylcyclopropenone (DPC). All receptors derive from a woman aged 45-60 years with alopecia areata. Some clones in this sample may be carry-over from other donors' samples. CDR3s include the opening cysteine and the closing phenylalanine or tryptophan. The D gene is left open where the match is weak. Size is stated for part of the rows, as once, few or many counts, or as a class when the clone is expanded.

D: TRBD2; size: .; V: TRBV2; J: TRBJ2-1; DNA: TGTGCCAGCACAAGGTCTAGCGGCTCCTACAATGAGCAGTTCTTC; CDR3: CASTRSSGSYNEQFF
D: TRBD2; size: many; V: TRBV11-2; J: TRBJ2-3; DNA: TGTGCCAGCAGCTCTACCGGGACTAGCGGGAGTTACGGCACAGATACGCAGTATTTT; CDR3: CASSSTGTSGSYGTDTQYF
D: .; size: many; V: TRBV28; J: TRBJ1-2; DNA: TGTGCCACCGGCGGGGATGGCTACACCTTC; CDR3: CATGGDGYTF
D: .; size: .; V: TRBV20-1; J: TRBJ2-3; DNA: TGCAGTGCTACGGACCTCCGGTTGAATACGCAGTATTTT; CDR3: CSATDLRLNTQYF
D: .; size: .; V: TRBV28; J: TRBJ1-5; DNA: TGTGCCAGCAGTTTAGGGGCATATAGCAATCAGCCCCAGCATTTT; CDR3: CASSLGAYSNQPQHF
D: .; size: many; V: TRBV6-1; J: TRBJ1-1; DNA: TGTGCCAGCAGACCCTCGTACACTGAAGCTTTCTTT; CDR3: CASRPSYTEAFF
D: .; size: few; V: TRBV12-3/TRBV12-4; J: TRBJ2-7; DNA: TGTGCCAGCAGCCCAACCCCCCCAGGACAATCCTACGAGCAGTACTTC; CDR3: CASSPTPPGQSYEQYF
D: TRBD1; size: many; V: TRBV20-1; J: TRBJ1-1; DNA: TGCAGTGCTAGATCACACCAGGGGGCGGCTGAAGCTTTCTTT; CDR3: CSARSHQGAAEAFF
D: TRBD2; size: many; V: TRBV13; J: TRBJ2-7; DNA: TGTGCCAGCAGCCTAGGGACTAGCGGTTCCTACGAGCAGTACTTC; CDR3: CASSLGTSGSYEQYF
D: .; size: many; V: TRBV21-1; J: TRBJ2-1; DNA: TGTGCCAGCAGCGCGGTCAACTACAATGAGCAGTTCTTC; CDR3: CASSAVNYNEQFF
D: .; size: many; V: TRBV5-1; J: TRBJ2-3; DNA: TGCGCCAGCAGCTTGGAAGGGGGTGTAGATACGCAGTATTTT; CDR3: CASSLEGGVDTQYF
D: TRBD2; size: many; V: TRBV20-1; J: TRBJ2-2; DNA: TGCAGTGCTGAAGGGACTAGCGGGACGGCCGGGGAGCTGTTTTTT; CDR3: CSAEGTSGTAGELFF
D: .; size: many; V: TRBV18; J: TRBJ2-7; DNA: TGTGCCAGCTCACCACCGGGGGCACGGACGGGCGAGCAGTACTTC; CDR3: CASSPPGARTGEQYF
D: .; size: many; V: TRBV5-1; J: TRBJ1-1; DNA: TGCGCCAGCAGCCCCGTCGGTGACACTGAAGCTTTCTTT; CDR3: CASSPVGDTEAFF
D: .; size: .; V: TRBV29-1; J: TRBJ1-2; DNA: TGCAGCGTTGAGGCAGGGGAACACTATGGCTACACCTTC; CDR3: CSVEAGEHYGYTF
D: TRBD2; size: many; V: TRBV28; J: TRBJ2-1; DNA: TGTGCCAGCAGGGCCCCTACTAGCGGGGGCTCCTCCTACAATGAGCAGTTCTTC; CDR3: CASRAPTSGGSSYNEQFF
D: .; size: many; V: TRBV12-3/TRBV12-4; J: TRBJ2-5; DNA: TGTGCCAGCAGCCGCCATGGCCACCAAGAGACCCAGTACTTC; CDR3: CASSRHGHQETQYF
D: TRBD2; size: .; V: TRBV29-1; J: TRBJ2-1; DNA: TGCAGCGTTCTAGCGGAGGGCAATGAGCAGTTCTTC; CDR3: CSVLAEGNEQFF
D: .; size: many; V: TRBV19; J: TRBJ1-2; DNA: TGTGCCAGTACTATGGTACAAAACTATGGCTACACCTTC; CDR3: CASTMVQNYGYTF
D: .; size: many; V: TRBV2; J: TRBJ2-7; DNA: TGTGCCAGCAGTGTCCCTAGCACCCACGAGCAGTACTTC; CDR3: CASSVPSTHEQYF
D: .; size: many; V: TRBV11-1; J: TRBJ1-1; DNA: TGTGCCAGCAGCTTAGAGCTGAACACTGAAGCTTTCTTT; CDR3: CASSLELNTEAFF
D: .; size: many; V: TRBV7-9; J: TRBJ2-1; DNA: TGTGCCAGCAGCCCCATCGGGGCCCGTATTGGCAATGAGCAGTTCTTC; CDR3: CASSPIGARIGNEQFF
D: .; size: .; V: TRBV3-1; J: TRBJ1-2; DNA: TGTGCCAGCAGCCAAGATTGGGTGAGCTCGCCAGGAAACTTC; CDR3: CASSQDWVSSPGNF
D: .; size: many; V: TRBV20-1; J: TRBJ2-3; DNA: TGCAGTGCTGGAAAAGGGAAGACAGATACGCAGTATTTT; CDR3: CSAGKGKTDTQYF
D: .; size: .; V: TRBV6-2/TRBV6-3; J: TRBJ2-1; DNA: TGTGCCAGCAGTTACGGGCCCGGGAATGAGCAGTTCTTC; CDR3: CASSYGPGNEQFF
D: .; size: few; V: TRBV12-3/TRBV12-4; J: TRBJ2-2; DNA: TGTGCCAGCAGTTTTAGCGGATCCGGGGAGCTGTTTTTT; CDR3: CASSFSGSGELFF
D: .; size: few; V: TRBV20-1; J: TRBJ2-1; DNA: TGCAGTGCTAGAGTCAGGGGAAATGAGCAGTTCTTC; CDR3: CSARVRGNEQFF
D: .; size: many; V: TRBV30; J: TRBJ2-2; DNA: TGTGCCTGGAGTCCACACATAACCGGGGAGCTGTTTTTT; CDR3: CAWSPHITGELFF
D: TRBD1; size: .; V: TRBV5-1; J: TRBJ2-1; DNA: TGCGCCAGCCGGGACAGGGATGTGGGTGAGCAGTTCTTC; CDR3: CASRDRDVGEQFF
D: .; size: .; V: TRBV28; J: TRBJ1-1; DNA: TGTGCCAGCAGTCGACAGTGGACTGAAGCTTTCTTT; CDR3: CASSRQWTEAFF
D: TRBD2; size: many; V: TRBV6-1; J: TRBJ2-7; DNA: TGTGCCAGCAGTAGTCTTAGCGGGGGGTTCTACGAGCAGTACTTC; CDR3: CASSSLSGGFYEQYF
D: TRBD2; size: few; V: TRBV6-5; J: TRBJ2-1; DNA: TGTGCCAGGAAAATAGCGGGAGACAATGAGCAGTTCTTC; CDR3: CARKIAGDNEQFF
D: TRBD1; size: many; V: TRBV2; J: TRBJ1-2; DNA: TGTGCCAGTAAAGGGACAGGGGGCGCGGAAGGCTACACCTTC; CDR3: CASKGTGGAEGYTF
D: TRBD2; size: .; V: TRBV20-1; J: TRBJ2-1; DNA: TGCAGGGCTGGGGACAGTACTTCTAGCGGGAGTACCTATGAGCAGTTCTTC; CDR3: CRAGDSTSSGSTYEQFF
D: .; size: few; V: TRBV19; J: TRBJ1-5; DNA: TGTGCCAGTAGTAGGAGCAATCAGCCCCAGCATTTT; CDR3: CASSRSNQPQHF
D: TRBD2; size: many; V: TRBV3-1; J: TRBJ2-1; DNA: TGTGCCAGCAGTTACGGGACTAGCGGAACCAATGAGCAGTTCTTC; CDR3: CASSYGTSGTNEQFF
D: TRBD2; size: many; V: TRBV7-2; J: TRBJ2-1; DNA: TGTGCCAGCAGCCAGGCGCCTAGCGGGAATTACAATGAGCAGTTCTTC; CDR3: CASSQAPSGNYNEQFF
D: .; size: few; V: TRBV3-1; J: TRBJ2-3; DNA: TGTGCCAGCAGCCAAGTACAAGATACGCAGTATTTT; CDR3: CASSQVQDTQYF
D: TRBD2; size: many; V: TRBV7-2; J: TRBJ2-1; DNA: TGTGCCAGCAGCCCGGGACTAGCGTCTGACGAGCAGTTCTTC; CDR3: CASSPGLASDEQFF
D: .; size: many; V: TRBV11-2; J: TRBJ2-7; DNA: TGTGCCAGCAGCGGACTGTACGGGCGCGAGCAGTACTTC; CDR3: CASSGLYGREQYF
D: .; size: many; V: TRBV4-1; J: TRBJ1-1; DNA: TGCGCCAGCAGCCAGTCCATAACAAGGGGCTTGAACACTGAAGCTTTCTTT; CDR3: CASSQSITRGLNTEAFF
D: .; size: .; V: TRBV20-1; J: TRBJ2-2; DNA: TGCAGTGCTAGTCCCGGGGGGCTACACACCGGGGAGCTGTTTTTT; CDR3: CSASPGGLHTGELFF
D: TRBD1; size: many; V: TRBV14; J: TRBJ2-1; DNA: TGTGCCAGCAGCCGTCGACAGGGGGCGAACCACAATGAGCAGTTCTTC; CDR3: CASSRRQGANHNEQFF
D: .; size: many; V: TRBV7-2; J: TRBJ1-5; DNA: TGTGCCAGCAGCTCCGGGACATTCATGGGCCAGCCCCAGCATTTT; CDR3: CASSSGTFMGQPQHF
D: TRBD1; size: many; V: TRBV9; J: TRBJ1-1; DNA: TGTGCCAGCACCGTAGAGGGGGCGAGGACTGAAGCTTTCTTT; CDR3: CASTVEGARTEAFF
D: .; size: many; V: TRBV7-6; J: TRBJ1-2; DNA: TGTGCCAGCAGCTTAAATGGGGTAGTCTATGGCTACACCTTC; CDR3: CASSLNGVVYGYTF
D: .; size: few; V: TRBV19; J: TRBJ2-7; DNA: TGTGCCAGTAGAATAGCCGGTGGACACTACGAGCAGTACTTC; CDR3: CASRIAGGHYEQYF
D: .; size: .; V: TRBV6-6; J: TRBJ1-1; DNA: TGTGCCAGCAGCCCTGGATGGGAGAACACTGAAGCTTTCTTT; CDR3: CASSPGWENTEAFF
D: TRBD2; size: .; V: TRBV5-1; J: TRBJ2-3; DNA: TGCGCCAGCAGCTCTGGACTAGCTTCAGATACGCAGTATTTT; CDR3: CASSSGLASDTQYF
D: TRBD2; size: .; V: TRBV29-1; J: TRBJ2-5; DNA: TGCAGCGTTGTGTTAGGACTAGCGGGCGGTGAGACCCAGTACTTC; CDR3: CSVVLGLAGGETQYF
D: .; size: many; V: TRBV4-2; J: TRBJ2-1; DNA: TGTGCCAGCAGCCCCTACGGGCAGGGCGCTGAGCAGTTCTTC; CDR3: CASSPYGQGAEQFF
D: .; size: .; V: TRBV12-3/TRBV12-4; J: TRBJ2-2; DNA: TGTGCCAGCAGTCAACAGGGTTCTACCGGGGAGCTGTTTTTT; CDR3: CASSQQGSTGELFF
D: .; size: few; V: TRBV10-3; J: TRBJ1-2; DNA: TGTGCGATCAAGAGCAGCCCTGGTTATGGCTACACCTTC; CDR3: CAIKSSPGYGYTF
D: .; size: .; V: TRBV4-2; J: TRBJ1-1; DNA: TGTGCCAGCAGCCAAGATCTTGCGGGGCGCACTGAAGCTTTCTTT; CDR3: CASSQDLAGRTEAFF
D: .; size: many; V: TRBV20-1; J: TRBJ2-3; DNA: TGCAGTGCTAGAGAAGCGGGTGGCACAGATACGCAGTATTTT; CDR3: CSAREAGGTDTQYF
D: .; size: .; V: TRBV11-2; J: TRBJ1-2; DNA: TGTGCCAGCAGCTTAGGGCATGGCTACACCTTC; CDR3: CASSLGHGYTF
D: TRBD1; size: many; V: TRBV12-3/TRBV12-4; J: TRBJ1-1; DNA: TGTGCCAGCAGTCGACAGGGGGCTGACACTGAAGCTTTCTTT; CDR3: CASSRQGADTEAFF
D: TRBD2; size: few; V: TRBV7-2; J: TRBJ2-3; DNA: TGTGCCAGCAGCTTTCGGACTAGCGGGAGTGCAGATACGCAGTATTTT; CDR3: CASSFRTSGSADTQYF